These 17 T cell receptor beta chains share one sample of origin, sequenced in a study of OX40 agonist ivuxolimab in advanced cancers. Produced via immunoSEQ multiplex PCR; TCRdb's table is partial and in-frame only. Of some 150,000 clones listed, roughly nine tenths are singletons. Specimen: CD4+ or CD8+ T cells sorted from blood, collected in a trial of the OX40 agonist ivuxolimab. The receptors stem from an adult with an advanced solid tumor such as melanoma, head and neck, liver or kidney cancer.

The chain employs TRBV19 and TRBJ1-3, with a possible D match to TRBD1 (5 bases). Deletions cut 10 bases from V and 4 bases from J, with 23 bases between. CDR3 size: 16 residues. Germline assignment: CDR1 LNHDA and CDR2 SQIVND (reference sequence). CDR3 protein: CATSGLSGLTGNTIYF. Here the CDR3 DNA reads TGTGCCACCTCCGGACTTTCAGGGCTCACAGGAAACACCATATATTTT.

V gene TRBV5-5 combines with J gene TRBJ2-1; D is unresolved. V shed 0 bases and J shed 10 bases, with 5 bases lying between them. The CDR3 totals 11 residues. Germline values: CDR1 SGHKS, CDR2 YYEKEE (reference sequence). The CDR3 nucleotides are TGTGCCAGCAGCTTGGGACACGAGCAGTTCTTC. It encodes CASSLGHEQFF.

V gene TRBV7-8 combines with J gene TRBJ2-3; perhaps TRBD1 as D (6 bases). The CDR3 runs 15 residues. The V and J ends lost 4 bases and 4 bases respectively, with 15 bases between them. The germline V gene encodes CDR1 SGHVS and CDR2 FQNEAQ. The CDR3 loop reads CASSSGQSNSDTQYF. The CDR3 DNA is TGTGCCAGCAGCTCTGGACAGTCTAACTCAGATACGCAGTATTTT.

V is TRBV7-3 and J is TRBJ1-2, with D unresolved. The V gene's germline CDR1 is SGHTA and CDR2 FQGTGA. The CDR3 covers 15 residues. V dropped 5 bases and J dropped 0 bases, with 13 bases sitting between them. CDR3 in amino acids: CASSPLFAANYGYTF. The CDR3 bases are TGTGCCAGCAGCCCCCTGTTCGCAGCTAACTATGGCTACACCTTC.

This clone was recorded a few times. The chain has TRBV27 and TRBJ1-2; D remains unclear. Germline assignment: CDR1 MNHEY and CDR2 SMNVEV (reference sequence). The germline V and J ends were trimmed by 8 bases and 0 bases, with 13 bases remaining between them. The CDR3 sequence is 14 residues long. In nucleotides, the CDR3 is TGTGCCAGCGGGAAGGCCTCAGCTAACTATGGCTACACCTTC. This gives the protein CASGKASANYGYTF.

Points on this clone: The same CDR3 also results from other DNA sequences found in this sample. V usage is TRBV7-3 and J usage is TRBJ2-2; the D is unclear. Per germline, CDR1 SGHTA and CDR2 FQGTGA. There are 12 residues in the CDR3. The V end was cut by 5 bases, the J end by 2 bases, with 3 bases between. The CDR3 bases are TGTGCCAGCAGCACAAACACCGGGGAGCTGTTTTTT. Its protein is CASSTNTGELFF.

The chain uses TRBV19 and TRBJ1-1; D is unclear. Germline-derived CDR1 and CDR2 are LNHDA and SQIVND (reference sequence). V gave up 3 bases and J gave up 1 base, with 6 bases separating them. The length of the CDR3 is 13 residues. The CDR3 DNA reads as TGTGCCAGTAGTATCGGCGGGAACACTGAAGCTTTCTTT. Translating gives CASSIGGNTEAFF. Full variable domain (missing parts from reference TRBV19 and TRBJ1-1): DGGITQSPKYLFRKEGQNVTLSCEQNLNHDAMYWYRQDPGQGLRLIYYSQIVNDFQKGDIAEGYSVSREKKESFPLTVTSAQKNPTAFYLCASSIGGNTEAFFGQGTRLTVV.

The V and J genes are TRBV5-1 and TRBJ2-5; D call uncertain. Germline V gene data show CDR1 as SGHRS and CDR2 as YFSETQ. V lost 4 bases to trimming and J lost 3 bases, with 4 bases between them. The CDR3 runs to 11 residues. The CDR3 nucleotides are TGCGCCAGCAGCCAGAAAGAGACCCAGTACTTC. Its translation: CASSQKETQYF. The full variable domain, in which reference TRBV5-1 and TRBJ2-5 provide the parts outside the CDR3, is KAGVTQTPRYLIKTRGQQVTLSCSPISGHRSVSWYQQTPGQGLQFLFEYFSETQRNKGNFPGRFSGRQFSNSRSEMNVSTLELGDSALYLCASSQKETQYFGPGTRLLVL.

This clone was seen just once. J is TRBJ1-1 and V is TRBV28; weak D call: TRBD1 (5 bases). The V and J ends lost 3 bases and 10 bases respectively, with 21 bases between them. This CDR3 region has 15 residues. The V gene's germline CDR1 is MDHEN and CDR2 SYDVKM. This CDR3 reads CASSFRGVGGRGAFF. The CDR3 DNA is TGTGCCAGCAGTTTTCGGGGCGTTGGAGGGCGCGGAGCTTTCTTT.

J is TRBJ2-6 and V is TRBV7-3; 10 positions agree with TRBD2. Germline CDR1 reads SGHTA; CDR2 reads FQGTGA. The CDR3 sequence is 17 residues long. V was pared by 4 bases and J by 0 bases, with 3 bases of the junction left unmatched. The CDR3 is CASSSSGGSSGANVLTF. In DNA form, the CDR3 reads TGTGCCAGCAGCTCTAGCGGGGGTAGCTCTGGGGCCAACGTCCTGACTTTC.

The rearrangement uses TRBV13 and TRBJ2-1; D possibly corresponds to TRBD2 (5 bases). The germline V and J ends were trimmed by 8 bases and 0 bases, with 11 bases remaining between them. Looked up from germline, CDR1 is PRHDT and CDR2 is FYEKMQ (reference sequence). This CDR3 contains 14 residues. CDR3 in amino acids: CASGRRSSYNEQFF. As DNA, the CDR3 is TGTGCCAGCGGACGGAGGAGCTCCTACAATGAGCAGTTCTTC.

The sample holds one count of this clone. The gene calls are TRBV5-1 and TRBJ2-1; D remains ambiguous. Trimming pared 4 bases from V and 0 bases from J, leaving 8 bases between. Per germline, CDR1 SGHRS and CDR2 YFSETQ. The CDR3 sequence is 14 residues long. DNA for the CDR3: TGCGCCAGCAGCACGAAAAGCTCCTACAATGAGCAGTTCTTC. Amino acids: CASSTKSSYNEQFF.

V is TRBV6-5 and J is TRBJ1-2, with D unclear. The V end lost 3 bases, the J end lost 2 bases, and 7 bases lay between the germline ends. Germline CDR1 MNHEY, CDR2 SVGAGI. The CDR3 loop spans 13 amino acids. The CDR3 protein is CASSYRENYGYTF. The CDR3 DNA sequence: TGTGCCAGCAGTTATAGGGAGAACTATGGCTACACCTTC.

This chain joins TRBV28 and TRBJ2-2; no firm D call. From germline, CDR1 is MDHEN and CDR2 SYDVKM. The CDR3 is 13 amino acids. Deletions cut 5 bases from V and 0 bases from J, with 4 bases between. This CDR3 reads CASSETNTGELFF. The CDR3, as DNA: TGTGCCAGCAGTGAAACGAACACCGGGGAGCTGTTTTTT.

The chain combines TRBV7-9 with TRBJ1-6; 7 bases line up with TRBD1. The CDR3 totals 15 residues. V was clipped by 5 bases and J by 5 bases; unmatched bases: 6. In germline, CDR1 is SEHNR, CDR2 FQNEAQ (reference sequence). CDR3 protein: CASSLRQGDNSPLHF. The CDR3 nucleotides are TGTGCCAGCAGCCTCCGACAGGGCGATAATTCACCCCTCCACTTT.

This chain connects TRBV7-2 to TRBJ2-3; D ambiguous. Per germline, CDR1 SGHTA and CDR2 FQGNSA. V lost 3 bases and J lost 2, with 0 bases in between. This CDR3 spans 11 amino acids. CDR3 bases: TGTGCCAGCAGCTTCACAGATACGCAGTATTTT. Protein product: CASSFTDTQYF.

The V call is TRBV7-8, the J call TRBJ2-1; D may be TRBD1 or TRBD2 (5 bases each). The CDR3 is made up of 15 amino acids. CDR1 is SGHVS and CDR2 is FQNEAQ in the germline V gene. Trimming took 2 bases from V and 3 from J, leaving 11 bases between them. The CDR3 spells CASSLTRGLYNEQFF. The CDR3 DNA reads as TGTGCCAGCAGCTTAACTCGGGGCCTCTACAATGAGCAGTTCTTC.